Here is one T cell receptor (beta chain) with its context. Its antigen is not yet known. Base qualities are not recorded, but no much larger clone differs from it by a single base. TCR libraries were generated with the immunoSEQ multiplex PCR assay, using TCR-beta and/or TCR-alpha/delta assays for each sample. The amplified TCR libraries were sequenced on the Illumina high-throughput platform. The study's processing was this. Clustering and dimensionality reduction relied on pairwise TCRdist distances among GMM-specific receptors from T cells that were either sorted ex vivo or expanded in vitro. Each clinical repertoire was scored by mean NN-distance, the average TCRdist to the nearest 10% of tetramer-positive reference sequences. GEM TCR motif frequency was computed as the fraction of unique TCRs matching known GEM sequences by V/J usage and CDR3 length. Active tuberculosis was classified by linear discriminant analysis with leave-one-out cross-validation, implemented in scikit-learn. Imported from immuneACCESS, the table was reduced by TCRdb to in-frame sequences with V and J called. These copies leave out some clones; in studies compared against another copy, an unresolved V gene accounts for under half, and the cause of the remainder is not known. V, J and clone size were drawn from that table, and D and trimming were deduced from the DNA. The sample has tens of thousands of clones on record, 91% of them singletons. The ten top clones hold nearly 2.5% of the sample.

This entry belongs to a study of T cells in tuberculosis (dated by TCRdb to 2017 to 2018). Study-wide context: The study combined CD1B tetramers and high-throughput TCR immunosequencing to characterize T cells specific for the mycobacterial lipid antigen glucose monomycolate (GMM). A South African clinical cohort compared IGRA-negative adolescents, IGRA-positive adolescents with latent tuberculosis and adults with active tuberculosis, ten per group. PBMC from active tuberculosis patients were archived either before standard anti-tuberculosis treatment began or within 7 days of the start of that treatment. The investigation overall reported the following: Smaller mean NN-distances to GMM-specific TCRs were observed in active tuberculosis TCR-alpha repertoires than in IGRA-negative controls, suggesting clonal expansion of GMM-specific TCRs. Shorter CDR3-alpha lengths in active tuberculosis patients partly drove the smaller NN-distances, and the TCR-beta difference was not statistically significant. Using GEM motif frequencies, a classifier achieved approximately 72% accuracy, whereas a classifier built on the diverse GMM-specific repertoire got to 87% accuracy (AUROC roughly 0.88). Clinical samples were selected based on the availability of cryopreserved specimens, with adults included as active tuberculosis cases and adolescents included as controls.

The junction carries 17 bases between V and J, which are trimmed by 4 bases and 3 bases respectively. Including cysteine and phenylalanine, the CDR3 has 16 amino acids. CDR3 DNA only is kept here, 48 bases in frame from base 1. From a lookup of the germline V gene, CDR1 and CDR2 are MDHEN and SYDVKM. Reading the label with the study, this specimen's time point is: new active TB diagnosis, blood taken before or within 7 days of starting treatment. The active tuberculosis patients were newly diagnosed, HIV-seronegative South African adults aged 18 years or older. Confirmation of active tuberculosis was based on positive sputum smear microscopy and/or a positive M. tuberculosis culture. Immunosequencing of unsorted cryopreserved PBMC covered, on average, about 100,000 T cells per clinical donor.

Recombination connected TRBV28 to TRBJ2-3, and TRBD2 may be the D gene, going by 6 matching bases. This clonotype was obtained from an adult with tuberculosis. The specimen comprised PBMCs, sampled at tuberculosis diagnosis. The CDR3 has the sequence CASSSIHGGGTDTQYF. The DNA sequence is as follows: TGTGCCAGCAGTTCGATCCACGGGGGTGGGACAGATACGCAGTATTTT.